This T cell receptor beta chain was captured by sequencing in a study of shared clonotypes between healthy human individuals. Findings and caveats of the study: Generation probabilities of non-shared clonotypes were lower (relative to those shared by all four donors).

The germline V and J ends were trimmed by 6 bases and 1 base, with 13 bases remaining between them. Germline CDR1 reads MNHEY; CDR2 reads SVGAGI. The CDR3 consists of 15 residues. Per the original methods: Junction-only sequences produced by ImmunoSEQ had no quality scores, so filtering differed. Measured with immunoSEQ multiplex PCR; TCRdb has only the in-frame clones, and not every one. That table is the source of V, J and clone size, and D and trimming were worked out from the DNA. Of some 2 million clones listed, about 95% were seen once; the top ten hold 0.9% to 1.3%. Naive CD8 cells were CD45RO-negative, positively selected for CCR7, excluding terminally differentiated effector memory CD45RA+ cells. As for this clone: Its cognate antigen is unknown. Other DNA sequences in this sample translate to the same CDR3.

V is TRBV6-5 and J is TRBJ1-5; D is perhaps TRBD1 (5 bases). The clonotype comes from a man between 18 and 29 years old in good health. The sequencing input was naive CD8+ T cells sorted from blood. Here the CDR3 DNA reads TGTGCCAGCAGCCCCGGGACGGTCAGCAATCAGCCCCAGCATTTT. Translated: CASSPGTVSNQPQHF.